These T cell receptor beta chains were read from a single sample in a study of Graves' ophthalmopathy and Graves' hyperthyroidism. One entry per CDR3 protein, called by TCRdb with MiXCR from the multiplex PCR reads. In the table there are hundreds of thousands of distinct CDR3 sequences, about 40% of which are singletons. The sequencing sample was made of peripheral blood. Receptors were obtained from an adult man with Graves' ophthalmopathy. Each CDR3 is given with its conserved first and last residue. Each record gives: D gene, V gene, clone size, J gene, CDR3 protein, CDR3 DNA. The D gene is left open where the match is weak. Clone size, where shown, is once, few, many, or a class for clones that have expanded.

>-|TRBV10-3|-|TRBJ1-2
CASRKQGPDGYTF
TGTGCCAGCAGAAAACAGGGTCCGGATGGCTACACCTTC
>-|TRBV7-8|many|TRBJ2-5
CASSLRQAFQETQYF
TGTGCCAGCAGCTTAAGACAGGCGTTCCAAGAGACCCAGTACTTC
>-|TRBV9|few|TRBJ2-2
CASSQDPYRSTGELFF
TGTGCCAGCAGCCAAGATCCTTACAGGAGTACCGGGGAGCTGTTTTTT
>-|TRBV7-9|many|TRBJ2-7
CASSLTGDIYEQYF
TGTGCCAGCAGCTTAACGGGGGACATCTACGAGCAGTACTTC
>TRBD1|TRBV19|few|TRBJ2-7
CASSAGQGTSYEQYF
TGTGCCAGTAGTGCGGGACAGGGAACCTCCTACGAGCAGTACTTC
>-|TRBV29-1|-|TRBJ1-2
CSLDRSIYGYTF
TGCAGCTTAGATCGGTCAATATATGGCTACACCTTC
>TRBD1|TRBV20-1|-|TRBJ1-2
CSATGTGGRGEYGYTF
TGCAGTGCTACCGGGACAGGGGGCCGCGGAGAGTATGGCTACACCTTC
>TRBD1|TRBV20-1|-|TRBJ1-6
CSAKDGGTGDSYNSPLHF
TGCAGTGCTAAGGACGGGGGGACAGGGGACTCCTATAATTCACCCCTCCACTTT
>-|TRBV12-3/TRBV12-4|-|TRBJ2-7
CASSFVGKGSGYEQYF
TGTGCCAGCAGTTTCGTGGGAAAGGGTAGTGGGTACGAGCAGTACTTC
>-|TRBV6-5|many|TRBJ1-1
CASSLLQRNTEAFF
TGTGCCAGCAGCTTATTACAAAGGAACACTGAAGCTTTCTTT
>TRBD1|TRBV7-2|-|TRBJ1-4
CASSLTAQGAGEKLFF
TGTGCCAGCAGCTTGACGGCGCAGGGGGCTGGCGAAAAACTGTTTTTT
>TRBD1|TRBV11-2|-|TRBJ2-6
CASSRINRGSGANVLTF
TGTGCCAGCAGCAGAATAAACAGGGGCTCTGGGGCCAACGTCCTGACTTTC
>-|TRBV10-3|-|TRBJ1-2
CASIPGGLDYGYTF
TGTGCCAGCATCCCAGGTGGTCTGGACTATGGCTACACCTTC
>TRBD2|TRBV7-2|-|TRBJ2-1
CASSLGTSGHYNEQFF
TGTGCCAGCAGCTTGGGGACTAGCGGGCACTACAATGAGCAGTTCTTC
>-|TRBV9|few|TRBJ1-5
CASSVVQAPNQPQHF
TGTGCCAGCAGCGTTGTTCAGGCCCCGAATCAGCCCCAGCATTTT
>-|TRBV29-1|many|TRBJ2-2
CSVEARGTGELFF
TGCAGCGTTGAGGCTAGAGGTACCGGGGAGCTGTTTTTT
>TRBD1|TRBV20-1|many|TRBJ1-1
CSAGTGVSNTEAFF
TGCAGTGCAGGGACAGGGGTGTCGAACACTGAAGCTTTCTTT
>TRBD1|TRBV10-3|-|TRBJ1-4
CAISESPDRGREKLFF
TGTGCCATCAGTGAGTCGCCGGACAGGGGAAGGGAAAAACTGTTTTTT
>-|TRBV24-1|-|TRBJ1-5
CATSPTRAGGRNQPQHF
TGTGCCACCAGTCCAACCAGGGCAGGCGGGCGAAATCAGCCCCAGCATTTT
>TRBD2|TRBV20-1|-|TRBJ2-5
CSARFGGDFFRQETQYF
TGCAGTGCTAGATTCGGGGGGGACTTTTTTCGGCAAGAGACCCAGTACTTC
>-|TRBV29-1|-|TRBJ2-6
CSVERRPTEAF
TGCAGCGTTGAAAGGAGGCCCACTGAAGCTTTC
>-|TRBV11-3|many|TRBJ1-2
CASSLVHPGGYTF
TGTGCCAGCAGCTTAGTACACCCGGGCGGCTACACCTTC
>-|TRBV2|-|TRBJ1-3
CASSEDTGLRNTIYF
TGTGCCAGCAGCGAGGACACGGGCCTTCGAAACACCATATATTTT
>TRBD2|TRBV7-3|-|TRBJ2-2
CASSSLTSGNTGELFF
TGTGCCAGCAGCTCCTTGACTAGCGGCAACACCGGGGAGCTGTTTTTT
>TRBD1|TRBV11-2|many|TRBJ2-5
CASSVGTGLETQYF
TGTGCCAGCAGCGTCGGGACAGGGTTGGAGACCCAGTACTTC
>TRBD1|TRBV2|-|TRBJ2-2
CASSKQGGTGELFF
TGTGCCAGCAGCAAACAGGGGGGCACCGGGGAGCTGTTTTTT
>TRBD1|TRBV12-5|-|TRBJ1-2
CASGLVHLRRDSFTYGYTF
TGTGCTAGTGGTTTGGTACATCTTCGGAGGGACAGTTTCACCTATGGCTACACCTTC
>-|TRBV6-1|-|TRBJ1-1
CASIARWGPEAFF
TGTGCCAGCATAGCCAGGTGGGGGCCTGAAGCTTTCTTT